This T cell receptor beta chain was obtained from a study of OX40 agonist ivuxolimab in advanced cancers. Study in general: Patients in dose escalation had liver, melanoma, kidney or head and neck cancers.

Produced via immunoSEQ multiplex PCR; TCRdb's table is partial and in-frame only. The sample shows tens of thousands of clones, approximately 78% of them seen only once. As to this clone: Its target is unknown.

General study points: Several nonresponders also turned out to have low normalized T-cell clonal expansion.

CDR3 size: 15 residues. V gave up 3 bases and J gave up 0 bases, with 12 bases separating them. CDR1 and CDR2 (germline): MDHEN, SYDVKM. This chain uses TRBV28 with TRBJ2-7; tentative D call: TRBD1 (6 bases). The clonotype was recovered from an adult with an advanced solid tumor such as melanoma, head and neck, liver or kidney cancer. The sample consisted of CD4+ or CD8+ T cells sorted from blood, taken in a trial of the OX40 agonist ivuxolimab. In DNA, the CDR3 is TGTGCCAGCAGTTTCGGGACAAGAAGCTCCTACGAGCAGTACTTC. Its translation: CASSFGTRSSYEQYF.